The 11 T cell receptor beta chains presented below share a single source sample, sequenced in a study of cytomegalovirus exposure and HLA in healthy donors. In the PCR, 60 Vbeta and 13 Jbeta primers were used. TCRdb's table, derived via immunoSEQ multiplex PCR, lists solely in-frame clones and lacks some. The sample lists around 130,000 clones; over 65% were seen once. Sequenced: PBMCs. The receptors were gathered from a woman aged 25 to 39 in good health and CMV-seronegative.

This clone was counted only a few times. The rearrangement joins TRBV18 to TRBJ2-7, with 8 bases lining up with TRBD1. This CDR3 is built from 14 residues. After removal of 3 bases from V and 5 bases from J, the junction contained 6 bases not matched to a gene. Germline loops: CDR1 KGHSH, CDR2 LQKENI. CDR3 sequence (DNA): TGTGCCAGCTCACCGTCGACAGGGGCGGACGAGCAGTACTTC. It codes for CASSPSTGADEQYF.

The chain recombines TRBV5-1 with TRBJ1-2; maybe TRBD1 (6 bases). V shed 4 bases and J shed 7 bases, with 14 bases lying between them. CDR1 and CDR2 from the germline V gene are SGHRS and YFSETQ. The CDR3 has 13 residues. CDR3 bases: TGCGCCAGCAGCACGGACAGAGTGAGTGGCTACACCTTC. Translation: CASSTDRVSGYTF.

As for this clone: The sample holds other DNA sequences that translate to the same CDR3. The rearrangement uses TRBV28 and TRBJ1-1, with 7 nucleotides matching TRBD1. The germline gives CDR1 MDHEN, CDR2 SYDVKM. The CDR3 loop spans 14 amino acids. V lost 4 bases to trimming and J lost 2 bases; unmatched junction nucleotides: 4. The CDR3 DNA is TGTGCCAGCAGTTCGGGACAGCGAAACACTGAAGCTTTCTTT. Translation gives CASSSGQRNTEAFF.

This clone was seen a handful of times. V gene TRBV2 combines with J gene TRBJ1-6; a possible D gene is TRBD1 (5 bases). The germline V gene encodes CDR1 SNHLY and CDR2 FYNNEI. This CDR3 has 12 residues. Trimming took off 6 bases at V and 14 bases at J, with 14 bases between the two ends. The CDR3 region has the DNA TGTGCCAGCAGGAGGGACTACTCGACCCTCCACTTT. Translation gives CASRRDYSTLHF.

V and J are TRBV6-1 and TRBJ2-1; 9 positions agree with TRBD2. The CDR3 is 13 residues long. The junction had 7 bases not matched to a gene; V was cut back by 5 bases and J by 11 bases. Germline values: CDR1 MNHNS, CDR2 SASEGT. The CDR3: CASSLSSGSKQFF. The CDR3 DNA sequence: TGTGCCAGCAGTCTGAGTAGCGGGAGTAAGCAGTTCTTC.

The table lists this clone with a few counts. The CDR3 DNA follows: TGTGCCAGCAGCTTAGAGGTCAGGTCAAAGCCCCAGCATTTT. This codes for CASSLEVRSKPQHF. The chain uses TRBV11-2 and TRBJ1-5; no reliable D call. Per germline, CDR1 SGHAT and CDR2 FQNNGV. The CDR3 contains 14 residues. V was shortened by 0 bases and J by 8 bases, with 11 bases between the two germline ends.

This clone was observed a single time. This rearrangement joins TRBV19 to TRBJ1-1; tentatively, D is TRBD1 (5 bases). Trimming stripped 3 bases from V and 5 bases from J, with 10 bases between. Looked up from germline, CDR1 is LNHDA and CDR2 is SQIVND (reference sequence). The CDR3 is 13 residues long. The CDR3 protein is CASSIGGGTEAFF. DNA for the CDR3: TGTGCCAGTAGTATCGGGGGGGGGACTGAAGCTTTCTTT.

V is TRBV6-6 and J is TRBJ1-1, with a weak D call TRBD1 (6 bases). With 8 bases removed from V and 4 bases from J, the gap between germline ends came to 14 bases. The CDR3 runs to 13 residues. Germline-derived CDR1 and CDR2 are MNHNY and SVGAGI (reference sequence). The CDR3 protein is CASGTGFGTEAFF. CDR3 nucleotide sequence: TGTGCCAGCGGCACAGGGTTCGGCACTGAAGCTTTCTTT.

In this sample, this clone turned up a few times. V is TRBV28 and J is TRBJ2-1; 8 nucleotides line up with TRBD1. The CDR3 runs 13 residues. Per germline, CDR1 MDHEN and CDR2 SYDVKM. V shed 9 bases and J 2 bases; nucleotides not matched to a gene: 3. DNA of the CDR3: TGTGCCAGTAGACAGGGGACCTACAATGAGCAGTTCTTC. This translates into CASRQGTYNEQFF.

CDR3 loop: CASSSGRGDPNEQFF. DNA for the CDR3: TGTGCCAGCAGCTCCGGGAGGGGCGACCCCAATGAGCAGTTCTTC. The chain uses TRBV7-3 and TRBJ2-1; 8 nucleotides match TRBD2. The CDR3 consists of 15 residues. The germline CDR1 and CDR2 sequences are SGHTA and FQGTGA. J lost 6 bases, V lost 4 bases, and 8 bases had no gene match.

The CDR3 protein is CASSRYAGRNTEAFF. The DNA of the CDR3 is TGTGCCAGCAGCCGTTATGCCGGGAGGAACACTGAAGCTTTCTTT. The chain has TRBV28 and TRBJ1-1; D gene unclear. V was shortened by 6 bases and J by 1 base, with 15 bases between the two germline ends. The germline V gene encodes CDR1 MDHEN and CDR2 SYDVKM. The CDR3 length is 15 residues.